This paragraph covers one T cell receptor (beta chain) sequence. TCRdb re-called the 5' RACE reads through MiXCR, storing one row per CDR3 protein. This table has hundreds of thousands of distinct CDR3 sequences, 9% to 15% appearing once. This entry is derived from a study of T cells after yellow fever vaccination. The CDR3 runs 14 residues. The junction had 4 bases not matched to a gene; V was cut back by 4 bases and J by 7 bases. CDR1 MNHNS and CDR2 SASEGT come from the germline V gene. The specimen comprised PBMCs, sampled on the day of the yellow fever booster vaccination. The source is a man aged 25 to 40 who received the YFV17D yellow fever vaccine. The chain links TRBV6-1 to TRBJ2-2, with 9 bases lining up with TRBD1. The CDR3 here is CASSGTGGSGELFF. CDR3 nucleotides: TGTGCCAGCAGTGGCACAGGGGGCAGCGGGGAGCTGTTTTTT.